The 14 T cell receptor beta chains in this list originate from one sample, sequenced in a study of T cells in women clearing cervical HPV infection (dated by TCRdb to between 2018 and 2020). The library was made by the immunoSEQ multiplex PCR assay. The source is immuneACCESS, and TCRdb retained only in-frame sequences with V and J called. Part of the clones is not carried over; for the studies checked, unresolved V genes explain less than half of this, and the remainder is unexplained. The sample's records list 25,000 to 35,000 clones. In total, the top ten clones hold approximately 7.8% of the sample. Sequenced material: blood buffy coat. The receptors come from a woman aged 18 to 75 with a cervical HPV16 infection that either progressed to CIN3+ or cleared (not recorded which).

Turning to this clone: The read falls 3 residues short of the CDR3 end, and the missing part is taken from the germline J gene. The V gene is TRBV5-1, the J gene TRBJ1-1; D ambiguous. V lost 0 bases, J lost 4 bases, and 7 bases lay in between. Germline V gene sequence: CDR1 SGHRS, CDR2 YFSETQ. CDR3 size: 13 residues. CDR3: CASSLGYGTEAFF. Partial CDR3 DNA: TGCGCCAGCAGCTTGGGGTACGGCACTGAA.

Partial CDR3 DNA: TGCGCCAGCAGCTTGGTGACTAGCAGCTTCTACGAG. Its translation: CASSLVTSSFYE. The whole CDR3 region reads CASSLVTSSFYEQYF. The V and J genes are TRBV5-1 and TRBJ2-7; 7 bases line up with TRBD2. The DNA ends 3 residues before the CDR3 does, and the rest of the CDR3 is filled in from the germline J gene. Germline V gene sequence: CDR1 SGHRS, CDR2 YFSETQ. The CDR3 consists of 15 residues. V lost 0 bases, J lost 3 bases, and 6 bases stayed unmatched. The entire variable domain, with the rest obtained from reference TRBV5-1 and TRBJ2-7, is as follows: KAGVTQTPRYLIKTRGQQVTLSCSPISGHRSVSWYQQTPGQGLQFLFEYFSETQRNKGNFPGRFSGRQFSNSRSEMNVSTLELGDSALYLCASSLVTSSFYEQYFGPGTRLTVT.

With regard to this clone: Read sequence stops 3 residues before the CDR3 end, and the germline J gene provides the missing end. The chain couples TRBV30 to TRBJ2-1; D remains ambiguous. Trimming shortened V by 3 bases and J by 5 bases, and 11 bases separated the two germline ends. The CDR3 extends over 13 amino acids. The germline V gene has CDR1 GTSNPN and CDR2 SVGIG (reference sequence). The sequenced part of the CDR3 DNA is TGTGCCTGGAGCGTCGACTTCAACAATGAG. The encoded protein is CAWSVDFNNE. The CDR3 as a whole reads CAWSVDFNNEQFF.

About this clone: With the read ending 3 residues before the CDR3 end, the germline J gene is used to fill in that end. V is TRBV20-1 and J is TRBJ2-3, with 8 positions matching TRBD2. Unmatched junction bases numbered 13, after V lost 7 bases and J lost 4 bases. CDR3 length equals 15 residues. In germline, CDR1 is DFQATT, CDR2 SNEGSKA (reference sequence). CDR3: CSVLTSGYQADTQYF. The CDR3 DNA, read in part, is TGCAGTGTATTAACTAGCGGCTATCAAGCAGATACG.

Worth noting for this clone: The read falls 3 residues short of the CDR3 end, and the missing part is taken from the germline J gene. The chain combines TRBV29-1 with TRBJ1-1; 7 bases are shared with TRBD1. This CDR3 comprises 14 residues. V was clipped by 6 bases and J by 0 bases; unmatched bases: 7. Germline CDR1 and CDR2: SQVTM and ANQGSEA. CDR3 sequence: CSVDHRGVNTEAFF. CDR3 bases read: TGCAGCGTCGATCACAGGGGTGTGAACACTGAA.

Concerning this clone: The sequence runs out 3 residues before the end of the CDR3; the remainder is reconstructed from the germline J gene. The V call is TRBV20-1, the J call TRBJ2-3; 10 bases match TRBD2. Germline values: CDR1 DFQATT, CDR2 SNEGSKA (reference sequence). After removal of 6 bases from V and 0 bases from J, the junction contained 12 bases not matched to a gene. The CDR3 contains 17 residues. The part of the CDR3 DNA that was read is TGCAGTGCGCGGGCACTAGCGGGGCCCGCTAGCACAGATACG. Protein product: CSARALAGPASTDT. The CDR3 in full is CSARALAGPASTDTQYF.

On this clone itself: Sequencing ends 3 residues short of the CDR3 end; the germline J gene provides the rest. The sample holds other DNA sequences that translate to the same CDR3. The chain carries TRBV30 and TRBJ1-6; D unresolved. This CDR3 is 13 amino acids long. V was cut by 4 bases and J by 7 bases, with 11 bases left in between. Germline V CDR1 and CDR2: GTSNPN, SVGIG (reference sequence). The DNA read from the CDR3 is TGTGCCTGGACAGGTCATACCAATTCACCC. As protein: CAWTGHTNSP. The whole CDR3 protein is CAWTGHTNSPLHF.

As for this clone: The read comes to an end 3 residues before the CDR3 does, leaving the germline J gene to fill in the end. J is TRBJ1-5 and V is TRBV2; D not resolved. This CDR3 comprises 14 residues. V was pared by 2 bases and J by 0 bases, with 5 bases between. Germline loops: CDR1 SNHLY, CDR2 FYNNEI. The CDR3 here is CASSESYSNQPQHF. The part of the CDR3 DNA that was read is TGTGCCAGCAGTGAAAGCTATAGCAATCAGCCC.

On this clone: The read is 3 residues too short to cover the CDR3 end, so that end is filled in from the germline J gene. The chain combines TRBV6-1 with TRBJ2-3, with 11 bases matching TRBD2. CDR1 and CDR2 from the germline V gene are MNHNS and SASEGT. Germline trimming cut 0 bases from V and 3 bases from J; bases unmatched to any gene: 2. This CDR3 is 16 amino acids long. CDR3 loop: CASSEASGGATDTQYF. Incomplete CDR3 DNA: TGTGCCAGCAGTGAAGCTAGCGGGGGGGCGACAGATACG.

Comment on this clone: The read terminates 3 residues before the CDR3 end, so the remaining end is supplied by the germline J gene. The chain employs TRBV4-1 and TRBJ2-2; TRBD1 is a possible D gene (6 bases). Germline loops: CDR1 MGHRA, CDR2 YSYEKL. CDR3 length: 15 residues. Trimming pared 0 bases from V and 5 bases from J, leaving 10 bases between. This CDR3 is CASSQEGARTGELFF. CDR3 DNA (partial): TGCGCCAGCAGCCAAGAGGGGGCGCGGACCGGGGAG.

On this clone: The read halts 3 residues ahead of the CDR3 end, with the missing end drawn from the germline J gene. The gene calls are TRBV7-9 and TRBJ2-2, with D tentatively TRBD1 (6 bases). This CDR3 region has 14 residues. The germline CDR1 and CDR2 sequences are SEHNR and FQNEAQ (reference sequence). CDR3 DNA (partial): TGTGCCAGCAGCGCAACAGGGCCTTCTTCACCG. Translating it yields CASSATGPSSP. The whole CDR3 sequence reads CASSATGPSSPLFF.

As for this clone: The CDR3 goes on 3 residues after the read ends, and that part is filled in from the germline J gene. The chain recombines TRBV20-1 with TRBJ1-1; D perhaps matches TRBD1 (5 bases). V lost 6 bases to trimming and J lost 3 bases, with 17 bases between them. CDR1 is DFQATT and CDR2 is SNEGSKA in the germline V gene (reference sequence). The CDR3 length is 14 residues. The sequenced CDR3 bases are TGCAGTGCCTCAAGAGGGGCTTCTTACACTGAA. It yields the protein CSASRGASYTE. The whole CDR3 reads CSASRGASYTEAFF.

As concerns this clone: The DNA ends 3 residues before the CDR3 does, and the rest of the CDR3 is filled in from the germline J gene. The V gene is TRBV7-6, the J gene TRBJ2-5, with TRBD1 identical over 11 bases. This CDR3 contains 16 residues. The J segment lost 2 bases and the V segment lost 5 bases, leaving 7 bases of the junction unmatched. Germline V gives CDR1 SGHVS, CDR2 FNYEAQ. CDR3 sequence reads: CASSLGRDRGQETQYF. The CDR3 DNA, read in part, is TGTGCCAGCAGCCTTGGGAGGGACAGGGGGCAAGAGACC.

About this clone: Read coverage stops 3 residues before the CDR3 terminus; the germline J gene supplies the remainder. The chain joins TRBV20-1 to TRBJ2-7; 10 bases are a match to TRBD1. The germline CDR1 and CDR2 sequences are DFQATT and SNEGSKA (reference sequence). The CDR3 contains 21 residues. J lost 0 bases, V lost 5 bases, and 25 bases had no gene match. CDR3: CSALASPRDRGPSGISYEQYF. The sequenced part of the CDR3 DNA is TGCAGTGCTCTCGCGAGCCCTCGGGACAGGGGTCCTAGCGGCATCTCCTACGAG.